This T cell receptor beta chain was documented in a study of control samples from healthy donors and cancer patients. Only in-frame clones appear in the TCRdb table, and some are missing; sequencing was by immunoSEQ multiplex PCR. The table includes about 100,000 clones, about 80% detected once. Trimming took off 4 bases at V and 12 bases at J, with 16 bases between the two ends. Germline V gives CDR1 LNHDA, CDR2 SQIVND (reference sequence). The CDR3 length is 14 residues. The sample comprised blood. The chain employs TRBV19 and TRBJ1-6, with D unresolved. The sequence came from a man between 18 and 35 years old in good health. The CDR3 here is CASSRGPASGPLHF. The CDR3 DNA sequence: TGTGCCAGTAGTAGGGGTCCTGCCTCGGGACCCCTCCACTTT.